Below are 27 T cell receptor beta chains sequenced from a single sample in a study of beta chain features in type 1 diabetes. Isolated RNA was reverse transcribed in full, so expressed TCRB transcripts were sequenced. This table comes from immunoSEQ multiplex PCR, and its TCRdb copy is limited to in-frame clones, with some not included. Counted here are 860,000 or so clones, about 17% occurring once; the ten biggest clones make up 0.02% to 0.025%. Material: naive CD4+ T cells from blood. The receptors were gathered from a woman aged 18 to 35 in good health.

The DNA for the CDR3 is TGTGCCAGCAGCGTAGTGCCTAGCGGCCTTGAGCAGTTCTTC. Translating gives CASSVVPSGLEQFF. The gene calls are TRBV9 and TRBJ2-1, with TRBD2 matching 7 bases. With 0 bases clipped from V and 9 bases from J, the junction kept 6 bases outside the gene matches. Germline lookup yields CDR1 SGDLS and CDR2 YYNGEE. There are 14 residues in the CDR3.

This clone was seen a few times. The chain combines TRBV28 with TRBJ2-2, with TRBD2 as a possible D gene (6 bases). The CDR3 contains 16 residues. The germline CDR1 and CDR2 sequences are MDHEN and SYDVKM. V was shortened by 6 bases and J by 2 bases, with 16 bases between the two germline ends. For the CDR3, the DNA is TGTGCCAGCAGCTGGGGACTTCCTTCAAACACCGGGGAGCTGTTTTTT. Translated, it gives CASSWGLPSNTGELFF.

This clone was detected only a few times. The CDR3 is CASSVGTSYNEQFF. In DNA form, the CDR3 reads TGTGCCAGCAGTGTGGGGACCTCCTACAATGAGCAGTTCTTC. The chain recombines TRBV25-1 with TRBJ2-1; D tentatively reads TRBD1 or TRBD2 (5 bases each). This CDR3 contains 14 residues. Germline assignment: CDR1 MGHDK and CDR2 SYGVNS. V dropped 4 bases and J dropped 0 bases, with 7 bases sitting between them.

The chain combines TRBV7-9 with TRBJ2-1; D is ambiguous. V lost 4 bases and J 6 bases, leaving 19 bases between the germline ends. The CDR3 is 16 residues long. Germline V gives CDR1 SEHNR, CDR2 FQNEAQ (reference sequence). CDR3 sequence: CASSSPAPYRSNEQFF. In nucleotides, the CDR3 is TGTGCCAGCAGCTCTCCGGCCCCATATAGAAGCAATGAGCAGTTCTTC.

This clone turned up a few times. CDR3 region: CASSLAAVEFETQYF. CDR3 nucleotide sequence: TGTGCCAGCAGCTTGGCAGCTGTCGAATTCGAGACCCAGTACTTC. The chain has TRBV7-2 and TRBJ2-5; D call uncertain. V was clipped by 3 bases and J by 5 bases, with 16 bases between them. The germline CDR1 and CDR2 sequences are SGHTA and FQGNSA. The CDR3 contains 15 residues.

This clone showed up just a few times. V and J are TRBV14 and TRBJ2-7; D call uncertain. The CDR3 length is 14 residues. CDR1 and CDR2 (germline): SGHDN, FVKESK. Trimming pared 2 bases from V and 3 bases from J, leaving 11 bases between. The CDR3 region is CASSQKTADYEQYF. As DNA, the CDR3 is TGTGCCAGCAGCCAAAAGACGGCGGACTACGAGCAGTACTTC.

The chain employs TRBV27 and TRBJ2-3; no clear D. The CDR3 is made up of 14 amino acids. Germline values: CDR1 MNHEY, CDR2 SMNVEV (reference sequence). The germline V and J ends were trimmed by 1 base and 2 bases, with 7 bases remaining between them. The CDR3: CASSLLWYTDTQYF. The CDR3 region has the DNA TGTGCCAGCAGTTTATTATGGTACACAGATACGCAGTATTTT.

There are a few counts of this clone. The chain recombines TRBV9 with TRBJ2-5; 7 bases map to TRBD1. Per germline, CDR1 SGDLS and CDR2 YYNGEE. The CDR3 has 16 amino acids. V shed 2 bases and J 4 bases; nucleotides not matched to a gene: 11. The CDR3 DNA reads TGTGCCAGCAGCGTCGGCGACAGGGTTTTCGCAGAGACCCAGTACTTC. Translated, it gives CASSVGDRVFAETQYF. The full variable domain, its missing parts supplied by reference TRBV9 and TRBJ2-5, is DSGVTQTPKHLITATGQRVTLRCSPRSGDLSVYWYQQSLDQGLQFLIQYYNGEERAKGNILERFSAQQFPDLHSELNLSSLELGDSALYFCASSVGDRVFAETQYFGPGTRLLVL.

This sequence joins TRBV6-6 and TRBJ1-1; 8 bases line up with TRBD1. The germline CDR1 and CDR2 sequences are MNHNY and SVGAGI (reference sequence). CDR3 length: 14 residues. The junction had 3 bases not matched to a gene; V was cut back by 5 bases and J by 1 base. The CDR3 loop reads CASSRGQGNTEAFF. In nucleotides, the CDR3 is TGTGCCAGCAGTAGAGGACAGGGGAACACTGAAGCTTTCTTT.

This clone was detected a few times. The chain recombines TRBV10-3 with TRBJ2-7; TRBD1 agrees at 10 bases. V shed 4 bases, J shed 5 bases, and the junction held 8 bases outside the gene matches. Germline CDR1 ENHRY, CDR2 SYGVKD. The CDR3 consists of 15 residues. CDR3 nucleotide sequence: TGTGCCATCAGTGGAGTTGGGGACAGGGGCCACGAGCAGTACTTC. It translates to CAISGVGDRGHEQYF.

V gene TRBV15 combines with J gene TRBJ2-7, with D uncertain. Germline V gene lookup returns CDR1 LNHNV and CDR2 YYDKDF (reference sequence). The ends were cut back, 5 bases at V and 3 bases at J, with 5 bases in the middle. This CDR3 contains 11 residues. The CDR3 is CATSAHYEQYF. In DNA, the CDR3 is TGTGCCACCAGCGCCCACTACGAGCAGTACTTC. The full variable domain, in which reference TRBV15 and TRBJ2-7 provide the parts outside the CDR3, is DAMVIQNPRYQVTQFGKPVTLSCSQTLNHNVMYWYQQKSSQAPKLLFHYYDKDFNNEADTPDNFQSRRPNTSFCFLDIRSPGLGDTAMYLCATSAHYEQYFGPGTRLTVT.

The chain carries TRBV18 and TRBJ1-2; TRBD1 aligns across 7 bases. J gave up 8 bases and V 1 base, and 7 bases lay outside the gene matches. The CDR3 extends over 14 amino acids. Per the germline V gene, CDR1 is KGHSH and CDR2 is LQKENI. The CDR3 is CASSPQTGQEGYTF. CDR3 sequence (DNA): TGTGCCAGCTCACCACAGACAGGGCAAGAAGGCTACACCTTC.

CDR3 DNA sequence: TGTGCCAGCAGCCCGAGCGGAATACGGGGGGTCGACACTGAAGCTTTCTTT. Translation gives CASSPSGIRGVDTEAFF. This chain joins TRBV9 and TRBJ1-1; maybe TRBD1 (5 bases). V was shortened by 4 bases and J by 3 bases, with 22 bases between the two germline ends. The germline V gene has CDR1 SGDLS and CDR2 YYNGEE. The CDR3 consists of 17 residues.

This clone has just a few counts. The V call is TRBV7-3, the J call TRBJ2-5; D is undetermined. The CDR3 is 14 residues long. Trimming removed 6 bases at V and 1 base at J, with 12 bases between. Germline-derived CDR1 and CDR2 are SGHTA and FQGTGA. The CDR3 loop reads CASRSPGFQETQYF. CDR3 nucleotide sequence: TGTGCCAGCAGGTCCCCAGGATTCCAAGAGACCCAGTACTTC. Combining the CDR3 with reference TRBV7-3 and TRBJ2-5 gives the whole variable domain GAGVSQTPSNKVTEKGKYVELRCDPISGHTALYWYRQSLGQGPEFLIYFQGTGAADDSGLPNDRFFAVRPEGSVSTLKIQRTERGDSAVYLCASRSPGFQETQYFGPGTRLLVL.

V is TRBV4-2 and J is TRBJ2-1; no reliable D call. V was shortened by 0 bases and J by 9 bases, with 12 bases between the two germline ends. The germline V gene has CDR1 LGHNA and CDR2 YNFKEQ. This CDR3 contains 14 residues. CDR3 protein: CASSQDNKLTEQFF. DNA of the CDR3: TGTGCCAGCAGCCAAGATAACAAGTTGACTGAGCAGTTCTTC.

The gene calls are TRBV7-8 and TRBJ2-4; possible D gene TRBD1, 5 bases. This CDR3 has 13 amino acids. The germline V gene encodes CDR1 SGHVS and CDR2 FQNEAQ. The V gene lost 5 bases and the J gene lost 5 bases, with 10 bases spanning the gap. CDR3 protein: CASSPGRENIQYF. CDR3 nucleotides: TGTGCCAGCAGCCCCGGCAGGGAAAACATTCAGTACTTC.

Only a few counts were recorded for this clone. The rearrangement links TRBV10-3 to TRBJ2-7, with a possible D match to TRBD2 (7 bases). The V and J ends lost 3 bases and 0 bases respectively, with 12 bases between them. The CDR3 is 15 amino acids. Germline loops: CDR1 ENHRY, CDR2 SYGVKD. CDR3 in DNA: TGTGCCATCAGTGAATCGCGGGGGCTCTCCTACGAGCAGTACTTC. Amino acid sequence: CAISESRGLSYEQYF.

The J gene is TRBJ2-7, the V gene TRBV4-2; 8 bases are a match to TRBD2. Germline V gives CDR1 LGHNA, CDR2 YNFKEQ. The CDR3 consists of 14 residues. V shed 4 bases and J 2 bases; nucleotides not matched to a gene: 4. The DNA of the CDR3 is TGTGCCAGCAGCCCCGCGGGAGGAGCCTACGAGCAGTACTTC. It yields the protein CASSPAGGAYEQYF.

This clone has only a few counts. The same CDR3 arises from other DNA sequences in this sample as well. The J gene is TRBJ1-1, the V gene TRBV28; D is unresolved. This CDR3 contains 11 residues. Per the germline V gene, CDR1 is MDHEN and CDR2 is SYDVKM. V lost 3 bases, J lost 5 bases, and 4 bases lay in between. The CDR3 nucleotides are TGTGCCAGCAGTTTGGGGACTGAAGCTTTCTTT. It yields the protein CASSLGTEAFF.

This clone was counted between two and nine times. V usage is TRBV28 and J usage is TRBJ2-7, with TRBD2 as a possible D gene (6 bases). This CDR3 has 14 residues. Germline assignment: CDR1 MDHEN and CDR2 SYDVKM. V was pared by 5 bases and J by 0 bases, with 11 bases between. The CDR3 nucleotides read TGTGCCAGCAGTCGCGGGATTCCCTCCTACGAGCAGTACTTC. This gives the protein CASSRGIPSYEQYF.

The CDR3 is CASSGQPGEQYF. The CDR3 DNA reads TGTGCCAGCAGTGGACAGCCTGGGGAGCAGTACTTC. This chain uses TRBV6-5 with TRBJ2-7; perhaps TRBD1 as D (6 bases). Germline V gene data show CDR1 as MNHEY and CDR2 as SVGAGI. Trimming left V 5 bases short and J 7 bases short, with 12 bases between. This CDR3 is 12 amino acids long.

This clone occurred a few times. The rearrangement uses TRBV2 and TRBJ2-1, with no clear D. The V gene's germline CDR1 is SNHLY and CDR2 FYNNEI. The CDR3 has 13 amino acids. V lost 7 bases to trimming and J lost 8 bases, with 15 bases between them. The CDR3 DNA follows: TGTGCCAGCAAGATGGCCTCGGTCCATGAGCAGTTCTTC. Amino acid sequence: CASKMASVHEQFF.

This clone appeared a few times. The chain carries TRBV5-4 and TRBJ2-2; D is uncertain. This CDR3 contains 13 residues. Germline V CDR1 and CDR2: SGHNT, YYREEE (reference sequence). The V end lost 4 bases, the J end lost 4 bases, and 8 bases lay between the germline ends. CDR3 nucleotide sequence: TGTGCCAGCAGCGTAATCGGCACCGGGGAGCTGTTTTTT. It encodes CASSVIGTGELFF.

This clone was counted a few times. V is TRBV11-2 and J is TRBJ2-1, with D tentatively TRBD1 (6 bases). The germline V and J ends were trimmed by 2 bases and 9 bases, with 11 bases remaining between them. Per germline, CDR1 SGHAT and CDR2 FQNNGV. The CDR3 consists of 13 residues. The CDR3 DNA is TGTGCCAGCAGCTTATCCCTAGGGGGTGAGCAGTTCTTC. It translates to CASSLSLGGEQFF.

This chain links TRBV7-9 with TRBJ1-2, with 8 nucleotides matching TRBD1. The CDR3 extends over 16 amino acids. V was clipped by 0 bases and J by 3 bases; unmatched bases: 6. Looked up from germline, CDR1 is SEHNR and CDR2 is FQNEAQ (reference sequence). CDR3 bases: TGTGCCAGCAGCTTAGCCAAAATACAGGGGGACTATGGCTACACCTTC. This sequence encodes CASSLAKIQGDYGYTF.

This clone was observed a handful of times. V gene TRBV5-8 combines with J gene TRBJ1-2, with D uncertain. Germline V gene lookup returns CDR1 SGHTS and CDR2 YDEGEE. CDR3 length: 14 residues. Trimming shortened V by 6 bases and J by 5 bases, and 17 bases separated the two germline ends. CDR3 region: CASTSIQRAYGYTF. CDR3 DNA: TGTGCCAGCACCTCAATCCAGAGGGCTTATGGCTACACCTTC. Complete variable domain (other parts from reference TRBV5-8 and TRBJ1-2): EAGVTQSPTHLIKTRGQQATLRCSPISGHTSVYWYQQALGLGLQFLLWYDEGEERNRGNFPPRFSGRQFPNYSSELNVNALELEDSALYLCASTSIQRAYGYTFGSGTRLTVV.

This clone was recorded a few times. Other nucleotide sequences from this sample produce the same CDR3. The genes are TRBV2 and TRBJ1-2, with D tentatively TRBD1 (5 bases). The germline gives CDR1 SNHLY, CDR2 FYNNEI. V was clipped by 2 bases and J by 4 bases, with 8 bases between them. The CDR3 consists of 13 residues. The CDR3 nucleotides are TGTGCCAGCAGTGAATCCGGGGGCTATGGCTACACCTTC. Translation gives CASSESGGYGYTF.